One T cell receptor beta chain is described in this entry. Antigen specificity is unknown. The data are from a study of regulatory T cells in long-lasting Graves disease. Across the study: Recently diagnosed Graves' patients had received antithyroid drugs for under 3 months.

Study-wide results and caveats: With persistent disease, TRBV28, TRBJ1-2 and TRBJ2-5 were the favored segments.

TCR beta libraries were built with iRepertoire HTBI primers and Arm-PCR of CDR3 regions. Using its own MiXCR run on the multiplex PCR reads, TCRdb lists one record per CDR3 protein. In the table there are 350,000 to 450,000 distinct CDR3 sequences, 16% of which are singletons. V trimming: 4 bases; J trimming: 6 bases; junction bases outside the gene matches: 8. Germline V lookup: CDR1 SGHRS, CDR2 YFSETQ. The CDR3 length is 16 residues. Time point indicated: newly diagnosed GD, antithyroid drugs for less than 3 months. Researchers made the TCR library from RNA that was extracted from PBMCs. Patients were enrolled at an endocrinology department in Xi'an, China. The same sample was also studied in work on T cells in Graves' hyperthyroidism and ophthalmopathy. Per that study: Researchers ran a first-round RT-PCR on the TCR CDR3 using the HTBI primer set.

The source is a man aged 35 to 55 with Graves disease. Sequencing used peripheral blood mononuclear cells (PBMCs), obtained at new diagnosis, from a patient treated with antithyroid drugs. The V call is TRBV5-1, the J call TRBJ2-2; 11 bases fit TRBD1. The CDR3 DNA sequence: TGCGCCAGCAGCCCGAAAGGACAGGGGGCATCCGGGGAGCTGTTTTTT. It specifies CASSPKGQGASGELFF.